These 27 T cell receptor beta chains were sequenced from one sample in a study of shared clonotypes between healthy human individuals. Produced via immunoSEQ multiplex PCR; TCRdb's table is partial and in-frame only. In the table there are approximately 980,000 clones, 70% to 85% of which are singletons. Sequencing input: memory CD4+ T cells sorted from blood. This sample's subset: CD45RA-negative fraction. Receptor source: a man aged 18 to 35 in good health.

This clone showed up just once. CDR3 loop: CASSQYDSTYNEQFF. The CDR3 DNA follows: TGCGCCAGCAGCCAGTACGACAGTACCTACAATGAGCAGTTCTTC. The rearrangement links TRBV4-1 to TRBJ2-1, with D perhaps matching TRBD1 (5 bases). The CDR3 contains 15 residues. V was cut by 3 bases and J by 2 bases, with 11 bases left in between. CDR1 MGHRA and CDR2 YSYEKL come from the germline V gene.

This clone appeared a single time. The genes are TRBV27 and TRBJ1-1, with a tentative D call TRBD1 (5 bases). Germline lookup yields CDR1 MNHEY and CDR2 SMNVEV (reference sequence). The V end lost 2 bases, the J end lost 3 bases, and 13 bases lay between the germline ends. This CDR3 region has 15 residues. For the CDR3, the DNA is TGTGCCAGCAGTTTAGGCCAGGGTGTCTACACTGAAGCTTTCTTT. Its protein product is CASSLGQGVYTEAFF.

The chain has TRBV19 and TRBJ1-5, with D maybe TRBD1 (6 bases). The V gene lost 6 bases and the J gene lost 7 bases, with 19 bases spanning the gap. Germline lookup yields CDR1 LNHDA and CDR2 SQIVND (reference sequence). The CDR3 is 15 residues long. CDR3 amino acids: CASSPVGGAIQPQHF. The CDR3, as DNA: TGTGCCAGTAGCCCCGTAGGGGGGGCCATCCAGCCCCAGCATTTT. The full variable domain, with the rest looked up from reference TRBV19 and TRBJ1-5, is DGGITQSPKYLFRKEGQNVTLSCEQNLNHDAMYWYRQDPGQGLRLIYYSQIVNDFQKGDIAEGYSVSREKKESFPLTVTSAQKNPTAFYLCASSPVGGAIQPQHFGDGTRLSIL.

V and J are TRBV7-9 and TRBJ2-7, with 7 nucleotides matching TRBD1. The CDR3 contains 16 residues. Trimming cost V 1 base and J 3 bases; bases outside gene matches: 9. Per the germline V gene, CDR1 is SEHNR and CDR2 is FQNEAQ (reference sequence). CDR3 DNA sequence: TGTGCCAGCAGCTTAGTAGGCCTAGGACAGGTCTACGAGCAGTACTTC. It translates to CASSLVGLGQVYEQYF.

This chain uses TRBV18 with TRBJ1-1; TRBD1 matches at 9 bases. This CDR3 has 15 residues. The V and J ends lost 4 bases and 5 bases, in that order; junction bases with no gene match: 8. Germline V gene sequence: CDR1 KGHSH, CDR2 LQKENI. CDR3 bases: TGTGCCAGCTCACGAGAACAGGGGGCAATTACTGAAGCTTTCTTT. Protein product: CASSREQGAITEAFF. The whole variable domain, filled in from reference TRBV18 and TRBJ1-1, reads NAGVMQNPRHLVRRRGQEARLRCSPMKGHSHVYWYRQLPEEGLKFMVYLQKENIIDESGMPKERFSAEFPKEGPSILRIQQVVRGDSAAYFCASSREQGAITEAFFGQGTRLTVV.

The CDR3 region has the DNA TGTGCCAGTTGTAGGGACGGCTATGGCTACACCTTC. Residues: CASCRDGYGYTF. The rearrangement joins TRBV6-6 to TRBJ1-2; maybe TRBD1 (5 bases). This CDR3 has 12 residues. In germline, CDR1 is MNHNY, CDR2 SVGAGI (reference sequence). Trimming cost V 9 bases and J 4 bases, with 12 bases left between them.

A few counts support this clone. This chain links TRBV14 with TRBJ1-3; no reliable D call. Trimming stripped 2 bases from V and 4 bases from J, with 9 bases between. This CDR3 comprises 14 residues. Germline CDR1 is SGHDN and CDR2 is FVKESK. CDR3 in amino acids: CASSQSPVGNTIYF. The CDR3 DNA follows: TGTGCCAGCAGCCAAAGCCCCGTCGGAAACACCATATATTTT.

This clone was seen a few times. The chain employs TRBV5-5 and TRBJ1-1, with D possibly being TRBD1 (6 bases). Germline values: CDR1 SGHKS, CDR2 YYEKEE (reference sequence). V lost 2 bases and J 4 bases, leaving 9 bases between the germline ends. CDR3 length: 13 amino acids. The CDR3 protein is CASSLTGITEAFF. The CDR3 DNA sequence: TGTGCCAGCAGCTTAACAGGGATCACTGAAGCTTTCTTT. The whole variable domain, filled in from reference TRBV5-5 and TRBJ1-1, reads DAGVTQSPTHLIKTRGQQVTLRCSPISGHKSVSWYQQVLGQGPQFIFQYYEKEERGRGNFPDRFSARQFPNYSSELNVNALLLGDSALYLCASSLTGITEAFFGQGTRLTVV.

The rearrangement joins TRBV10-2 to TRBJ2-7; D unresolved. V was trimmed by 5 bases and J by 2 bases, leaving 7 bases between them. The CDR3 totals 12 residues. In germline, CDR1 is WSHSY, CDR2 SAAADI. The chain's CDR3 is CASSSVPYEQYF. CDR3 DNA: TGCGCCAGCAGTAGCGTACCCTACGAGCAGTACTTC.

The V and J genes are TRBV16 and TRBJ2-3; 7 bases are shared with TRBD2. The ends lost 0 bases at V and 4 bases at J; junction bases unmatched: 4. CDR1 and CDR2 from the germline V gene are KGHSY and FQNENV. The CDR3 extends over 15 amino acids. CDR3 DNA: TGTGCCAGCAGCCAATCCAGGACTAGTTCAGATACGCAGTATTTT. Translating gives CASSQSRTSSDTQYF.

Only one count was recorded for this clone. The V and J genes are TRBV5-6 and TRBJ1-1, with D unclear. From germline, CDR1 is SGHDT and CDR2 YYEEEE. Trimming shortened V by 2 bases and J by 4 bases, and 15 bases separated the two germline ends. The CDR3 length is 15 residues. Written as DNA, the CDR3 is TGTGCCAGCAGCTTATGGCGGGGTGTTAGCACTGAAGCTTTCTTT. This encodes CASSLWRGVSTEAFF.

The gene calls are TRBV15 and TRBJ2-1; TRBD2 matches at 10 bases. V was pared by 2 bases and J by 9 bases, with 13 bases of the junction left unmatched. This CDR3 comprises 17 residues. Per the germline V gene, CDR1 is LNHNV and CDR2 is YYDKDF (reference sequence). This chain's CDR3 is CATSRNPGTSDAGEQFF. The CDR3 DNA reads TGTGCCACCAGCAGAAACCCCGGGACTAGCGATGCGGGTGAGCAGTTCTTC.

The J gene is TRBJ1-6, the V gene TRBV19; 9 bases line up with TRBD1. Germline loops: CDR1 LNHDA, CDR2 SQIVND (reference sequence). Losses at the gene ends were 6 bases for V and 7 bases for J; bases not matched to a gene: 4. The CDR3 runs 14 residues. In DNA, the CDR3 is TGTGCCAGTAGGTCGGGACAGGGAAATTCACCCCTCCACTTT. Its translation: CASRSGQGNSPLHF.

The CDR3 protein is CASSEGLNQPQHF. DNA of the CDR3: TGTGCCAGCAGTGAAGGACTTAATCAGCCCCAGCATTTT. The chain carries TRBV6-1 and TRBJ1-5; D uncertain. Germline-derived CDR1 and CDR2 are MNHNS and SASEGT. V was cut by 1 base and J by 4 bases, with 5 bases left in between. The CDR3 is made up of 13 amino acids.

The CDR3 sequence is CASSGRTFSTDTQYF. The CDR3 DNA reads TGTGCCAGCAGCGGGAGGACTTTCTCCACAGATACGCAGTATTTT. This rearrangement joins TRBV7-8 to TRBJ2-3; a possible D gene is TRBD2 (6 bases). This CDR3 spans 15 amino acids. The V gene's germline CDR1 is SGHVS and CDR2 FQNEAQ. V lost 5 bases, J lost 2 bases, and 14 bases lay in between.

Notes on this clone: The sample carries other DNA sequences with the same CDR3. The V call is TRBV30, the J call TRBJ1-6; 8 bases are shared with TRBD1. The CDR3 runs to 14 residues. Germline assignment: CDR1 GTSNPN and CDR2 SVGIG (reference sequence). The V gene end was trimmed by 2 bases and the J gene end by 5 bases; junction bases not matched to a gene: 2. This CDR3 is CAWSRGQDNSPLHF. DNA of the CDR3: TGTGCCTGGAGTAGGGGACAGGATAATTCACCCCTCCACTTT.

The chain carries TRBV18 and TRBJ1-1; D ambiguous. CDR3 size: 15 residues. The germline V gene has CDR1 KGHSH and CDR2 LQKENI. V gave up 2 bases and J gave up 1 base, with 11 bases separating them. In nucleotides, the CDR3 is TGTGCCAGCTCACCATCCCCCCCCAGGAACACTGAAGCTTTCTTT. Protein sequence: CASSPSPPRNTEAFF.

Turning to this clone: Other DNA sequences in the same sample also yield this CDR3. The CDR3 nucleotides are TGTGCCATCAGCGACAGGGTGGAGGAGACCCAGTACTTC. This codes for CAISDRVEETQYF. The rearrangement uses TRBV10-3 and TRBJ2-5; 7 bases are shared with TRBD1. After removal of 6 bases from V and 5 bases from J, the junction contained 6 bases not matched to a gene. The germline V gene encodes CDR1 ENHRY and CDR2 SYGVKD. The CDR3 contains 13 residues.

V gene TRBV2 combines with J gene TRBJ1-6; TRBD1 agrees at 8 bases. The V segment lost 2 bases and the J segment 6 bases; nucleotides outside the gene matches: 12. Germline values: CDR1 SNHLY, CDR2 FYNNEI. CDR3 length: 18 amino acids. CDR3 sequence reads: CASSEWRAGGNLNSPLHF. The CDR3 DNA is TGTGCCAGCAGTGAATGGAGGGCAGGGGGCAACCTTAATTCACCCCTCCACTTT.

This rearrangement joins TRBV6-5 to TRBJ2-5; 12 bases are a match to TRBD1. This CDR3 has 15 amino acids. Germline V gene lookup returns CDR1 MNHEY and CDR2 SVGAGI. V was pared by 5 bases and J by 5 bases, with 6 bases of the junction left unmatched. In DNA, the CDR3 is TGTGCCAGCAGTGCAGGGACAGGGGGCTGGGAGACCCAGTACTTC. This gives the protein CASSAGTGGWETQYF.

This chain links TRBV5-4 with TRBJ2-7, with a weak D call TRBD1 (5 bases). V lost 4 bases and J lost 6, with 14 bases in between. Germline V gives CDR1 SGHNT, CDR2 YYREEE (reference sequence). The CDR3 runs to 13 residues. The CDR3 sequence: CASSKKGVGEQYF. In DNA, the CDR3 is TGTGCCAGCAGCAAGAAAGGGGTTGGCGAGCAGTACTTC.

This clone was observed a single time. CDR3 nucleotides: TGTGCCAGCAGCCCGTATAGAGGGGGTTCCCAAGAGACCCAGTACTTC. Protein product: CASSPYRGGSQETQYF. The V call is TRBV9, the J call TRBJ2-5; D perhaps matches TRBD1 (6 bases). The CDR3 sequence is 16 residues long. Trimming removed 4 bases from V and 1 base from J, with 17 bases in between. Looked up from germline, CDR1 is SGDLS and CDR2 is YYNGEE.

This clone turned up a few times. This chain connects TRBV4-2 to TRBJ2-3, with 13 nucleotides matching TRBD2. V dropped 4 bases and J dropped 3; count of bases not matched to a gene: 10. The CDR3 is made up of 18 amino acids. Germline CDR1 and CDR2: LGHNA and YNFKEQ. The CDR3 reads CASSLRLAGGRETDTQYF. The CDR3 coding sequence is TGTGCCAGCAGCCTACGACTAGCGGGGGGAAGAGAGACAGATACGCAGTATTTT.

V usage is TRBV18 and J usage is TRBJ1-5; D uncertain. Per germline, CDR1 KGHSH and CDR2 LQKENI. The CDR3 has 16 residues. The ends were cut back, 4 bases at V and 0 bases at J, with 13 bases in the middle. The CDR3 sequence is CASSLRQEVSNQPQHF. The CDR3 DNA reads TGTGCCAGCTCACTCCGTCAGGAGGTTAGCAATCAGCCCCAGCATTTT.

This clone is a singleton in its sample. This sequence may be a read error, since a much larger clone differs from it by one base. The V and J genes are TRBV5-1 and TRBJ2-7; TRBD1 matches 7 bases. Germline CDR1 and CDR2: SGHRS and YFSETQ. The CDR3 runs 14 residues. V lost 3 bases to trimming and J lost 3 bases; unmatched junction nucleotides: 6. The CDR3 protein is CASSSSGQLYEQYF. The CDR3 region has the DNA TGCGCCAGCAGCTCCTCGGGACAGCTCTACGAGCAGTACTTC.

Notes on this clone: At one end the junction does not follow the germline gene, possibly because of a read error. The CDR3 nucleotides read TGTGCTAGCAGCCTGGGACAGGGGACGGCCGGGGAGCTGTTTTTT. Encoded protein: CASSLGQGTAGELFF. This rearrangement joins TRBV7-7 to TRBJ2-2, with 10 bases aligning to TRBD1. The germline CDR1 and CDR2 sequences are SSHAT and FNYEAQ (reference sequence). The CDR3 has 15 residues.

The CDR3 reads CASSRQGIEGEKLFF. CDR3 in DNA: TGTGCCAGCAGCCGACAGGGAATAGAAGGTGAAAAACTGTTTTTT. The chain employs TRBV7-9 and TRBJ1-4, with 7 bases fitting TRBD1. Germline-derived CDR1 and CDR2 are SEHNR and FQNEAQ (reference sequence). CDR3 length equals 15 residues. V lost 5 bases and J lost 7; bases outside the gene matches: 10.